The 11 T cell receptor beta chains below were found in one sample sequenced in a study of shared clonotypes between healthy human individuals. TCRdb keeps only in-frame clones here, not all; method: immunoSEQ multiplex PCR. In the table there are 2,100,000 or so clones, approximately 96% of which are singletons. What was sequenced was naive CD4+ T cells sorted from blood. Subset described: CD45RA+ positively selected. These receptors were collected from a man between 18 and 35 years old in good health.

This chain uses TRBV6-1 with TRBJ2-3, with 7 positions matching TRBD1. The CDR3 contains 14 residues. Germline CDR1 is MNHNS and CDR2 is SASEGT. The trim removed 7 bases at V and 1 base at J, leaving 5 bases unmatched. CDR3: CASTATGRTDTQYF. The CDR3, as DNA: TGTGCCAGCACCGCGACAGGGCGCACAGATACGCAGTATTTT.

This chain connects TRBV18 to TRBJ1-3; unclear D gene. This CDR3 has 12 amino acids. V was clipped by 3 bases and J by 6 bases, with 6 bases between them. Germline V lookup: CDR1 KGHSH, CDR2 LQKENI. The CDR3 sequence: CASSPPENTIYF. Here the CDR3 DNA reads TGTGCCAGCTCACCCCCTGAAAACACCATATATTTT.

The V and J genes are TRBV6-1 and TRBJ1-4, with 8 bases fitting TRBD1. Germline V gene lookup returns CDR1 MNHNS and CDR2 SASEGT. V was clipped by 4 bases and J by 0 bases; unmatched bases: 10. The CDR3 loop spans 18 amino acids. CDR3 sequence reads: CASSADRGDLATNEKLFF. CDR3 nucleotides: TGTGCCAGCAGTGCCGACAGGGGAGATCTTGCAACTAATGAAAAACTGTTTTTT.

CDR3 amino acids: CSVLASGYNEQFF. The CDR3 region has the DNA TGCAGCGTTTTGGCTAGCGGCTACAATGAGCAGTTCTTC. The rearrangement joins TRBV29-1 to TRBJ2-1, with TRBD2 matching 7 bases. The V gene end was trimmed by 5 bases and the J gene end by 3 bases; junction bases not matched to a gene: 4. Germline V gene lookup returns CDR1 SQVTM and CDR2 ANQGSEA. The CDR3 is made up of 13 amino acids.

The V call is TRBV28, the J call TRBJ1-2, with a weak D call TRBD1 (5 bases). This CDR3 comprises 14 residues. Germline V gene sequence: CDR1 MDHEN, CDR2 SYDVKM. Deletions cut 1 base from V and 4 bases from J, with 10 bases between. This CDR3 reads CASSLSGTAYGYTF. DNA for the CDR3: TGTGCCAGCAGTTTATCCGGGACGGCCTATGGCTACACCTTC.

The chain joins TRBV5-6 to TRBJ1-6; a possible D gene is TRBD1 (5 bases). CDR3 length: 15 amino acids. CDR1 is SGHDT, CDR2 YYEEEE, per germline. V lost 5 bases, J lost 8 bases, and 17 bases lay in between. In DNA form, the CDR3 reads TGTGCCAGCAGGGAGATTAGCAGGGCTTATTCACCCCTCCACTTT. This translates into CASREISRAYSPLHF.

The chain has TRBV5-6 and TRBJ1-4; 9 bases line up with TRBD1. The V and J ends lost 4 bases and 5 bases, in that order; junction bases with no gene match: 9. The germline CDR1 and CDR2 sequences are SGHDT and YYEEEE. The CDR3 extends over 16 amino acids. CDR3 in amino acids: CASSNTGGSKNEKLFF. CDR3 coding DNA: TGTGCCAGCAGCAATACAGGGGGCAGCAAGAATGAAAAACTGTTTTTT.

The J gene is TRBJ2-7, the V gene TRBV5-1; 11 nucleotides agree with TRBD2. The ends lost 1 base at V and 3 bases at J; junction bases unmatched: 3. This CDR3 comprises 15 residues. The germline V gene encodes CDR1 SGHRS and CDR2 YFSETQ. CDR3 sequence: CASSLMTSGDYEQYF. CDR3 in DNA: TGCGCCAGCAGCTTGATGACTAGCGGGGACTACGAGCAGTACTTC.

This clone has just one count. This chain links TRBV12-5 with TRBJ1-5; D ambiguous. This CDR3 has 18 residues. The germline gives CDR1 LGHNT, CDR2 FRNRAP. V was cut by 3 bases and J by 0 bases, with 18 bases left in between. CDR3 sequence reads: CASGFTNPVQLSNQPQHF. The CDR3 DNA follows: TGTGCTAGTGGTTTTACTAACCCCGTACAGCTTAGCAATCAGCCCCAGCATTTT.

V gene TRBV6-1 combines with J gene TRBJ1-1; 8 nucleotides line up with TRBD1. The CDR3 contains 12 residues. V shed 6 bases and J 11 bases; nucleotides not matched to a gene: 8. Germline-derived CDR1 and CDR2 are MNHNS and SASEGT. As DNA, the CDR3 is TGTGCCAGCAGCCGGCAGGGGGCCGGGGCTTTCTTT. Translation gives CASSRQGAGAFF.

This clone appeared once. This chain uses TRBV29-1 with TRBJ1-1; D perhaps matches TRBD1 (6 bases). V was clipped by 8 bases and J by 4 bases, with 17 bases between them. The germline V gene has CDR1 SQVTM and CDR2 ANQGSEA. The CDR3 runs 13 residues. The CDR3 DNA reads TGCAGCTTGAGGCAGGGGACTGGCACTGAAGCTTTCTTT. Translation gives CSLRQGTGTEAFF.